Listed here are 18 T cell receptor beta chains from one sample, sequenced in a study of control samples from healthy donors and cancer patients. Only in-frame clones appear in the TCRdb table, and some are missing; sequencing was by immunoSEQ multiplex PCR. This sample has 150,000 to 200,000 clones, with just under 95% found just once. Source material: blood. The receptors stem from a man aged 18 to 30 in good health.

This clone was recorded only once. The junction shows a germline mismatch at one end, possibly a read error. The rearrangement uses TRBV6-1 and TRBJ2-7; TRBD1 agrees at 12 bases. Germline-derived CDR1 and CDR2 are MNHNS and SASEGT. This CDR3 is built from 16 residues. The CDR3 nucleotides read TGTGCCAGCAGCGAAGAACCGGGACAGGGGGCTCGAGAGCAGTACTTC. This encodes CASSEEPGQGAREQYF.

The DNA of the CDR3 is TGTGCCAGTAGACGAAAGGGCAGGGGGCTATCAGATACGCAGTATTTT. It is translated as CASRRKGRGLSDTQYF. J is TRBJ2-3 and V is TRBV19; TRBD1 matches at 8 bases. This CDR3 is 16 amino acids long. Germline CDR1 is LNHDA and CDR2 is SQIVND (reference sequence). V dropped 6 bases and J dropped 4; count of bases not matched to a gene: 12.

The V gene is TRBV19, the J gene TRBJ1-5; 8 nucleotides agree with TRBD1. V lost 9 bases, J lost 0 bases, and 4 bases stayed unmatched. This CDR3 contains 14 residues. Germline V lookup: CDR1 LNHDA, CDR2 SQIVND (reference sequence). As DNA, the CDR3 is TGTGCCAGCAGACAGGGGAATAGCAATCAGCCCCAGCATTTT. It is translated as CASRQGNSNQPQHF.

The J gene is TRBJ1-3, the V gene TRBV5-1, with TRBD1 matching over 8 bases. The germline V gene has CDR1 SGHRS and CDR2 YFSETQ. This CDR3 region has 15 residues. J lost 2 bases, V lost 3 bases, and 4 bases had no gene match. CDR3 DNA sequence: TGCGCCAGCAGCTACAGGGGGGAAGCTGGAAACACCATATATTTT. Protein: CASSYRGEAGNTIYF.

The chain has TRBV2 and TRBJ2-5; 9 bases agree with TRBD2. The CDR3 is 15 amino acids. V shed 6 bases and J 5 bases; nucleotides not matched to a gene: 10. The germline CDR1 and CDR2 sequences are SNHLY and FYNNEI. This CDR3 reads CASSEQSGGRETQYF. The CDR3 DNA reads TGTGCCAGCAGCGAACAAAGCGGGGGGCGGGAGACCCAGTACTTC. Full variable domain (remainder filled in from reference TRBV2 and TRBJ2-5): EPEVTQTPSHQVTQMGQEVILRCVPISNHLYFYWYRQILGQKVEFLVSFYNNEISEKSEIFDDQFSVERPDGSNFTLKIRSTKLEDSAMYFCASSEQSGGRETQYFGPGTRLLVL.

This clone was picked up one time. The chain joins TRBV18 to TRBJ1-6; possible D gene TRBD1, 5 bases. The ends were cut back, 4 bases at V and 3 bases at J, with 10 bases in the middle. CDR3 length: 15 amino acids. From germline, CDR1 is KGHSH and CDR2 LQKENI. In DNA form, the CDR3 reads TGTGCCAGCTCACAAACGACAGTCTATAATTCACCCCTCCACTTT. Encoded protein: CASSQTTVYNSPLHF. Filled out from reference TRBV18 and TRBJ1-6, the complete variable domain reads NAGVMQNPRHLVRRRGQEARLRCSPMKGHSHVYWYRQLPEEGLKFMVYLQKENIIDESGMPKERFSAEFPKEGPSILRIQQVVRGDSAAYFCASSQTTVYNSPLHFGNGTRLTVT.

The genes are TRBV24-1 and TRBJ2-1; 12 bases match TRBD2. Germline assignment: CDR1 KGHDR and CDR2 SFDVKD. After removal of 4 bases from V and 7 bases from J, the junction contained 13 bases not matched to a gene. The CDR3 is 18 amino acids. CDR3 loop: CATSDNLAGGPLTNEQFF. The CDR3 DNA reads TGTGCCACCAGTGACAATCTAGCGGGGGGGCCGTTAACGAATGAGCAGTTCTTC.

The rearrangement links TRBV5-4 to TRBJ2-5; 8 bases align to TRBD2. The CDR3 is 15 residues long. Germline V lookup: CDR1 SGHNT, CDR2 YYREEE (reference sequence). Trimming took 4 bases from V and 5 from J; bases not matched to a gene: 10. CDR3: CASSQPGLDRETQYF. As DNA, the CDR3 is TGTGCCAGCAGCCAGCCGGGACTAGATCGGGAGACCCAGTACTTC.

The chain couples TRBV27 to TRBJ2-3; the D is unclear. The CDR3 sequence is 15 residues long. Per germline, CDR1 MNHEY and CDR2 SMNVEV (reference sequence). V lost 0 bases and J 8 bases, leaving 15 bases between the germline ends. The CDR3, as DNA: TGTGCCAGCAGTTTATCCCCAACCGAGCGCGGTACGCAGTATTTT. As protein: CASSLSPTERGTQYF.

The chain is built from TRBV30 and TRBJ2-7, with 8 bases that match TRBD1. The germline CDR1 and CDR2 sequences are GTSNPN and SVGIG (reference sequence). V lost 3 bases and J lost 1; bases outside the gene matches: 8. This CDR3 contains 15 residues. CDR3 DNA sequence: TGTGCCTGGAGGGGAATAAGACAGGGGTCCTACGAGCAGTACTTC. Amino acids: CAWRGIRQGSYEQYF.

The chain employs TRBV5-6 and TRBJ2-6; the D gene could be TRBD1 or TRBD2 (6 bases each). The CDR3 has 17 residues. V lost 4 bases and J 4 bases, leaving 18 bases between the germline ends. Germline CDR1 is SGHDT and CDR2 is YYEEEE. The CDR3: CASSTGAAPWGANVLTF. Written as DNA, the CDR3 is TGTGCCAGCAGCACGGGGGCGGCGCCGTGGGGGGCCAACGTCCTGACTTTC.

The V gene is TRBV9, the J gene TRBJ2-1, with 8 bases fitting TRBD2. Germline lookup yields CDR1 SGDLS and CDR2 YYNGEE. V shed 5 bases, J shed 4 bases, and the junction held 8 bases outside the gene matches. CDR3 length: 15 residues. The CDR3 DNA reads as TGTGCCAGCAGTCCGGGAAGCGGGGGTTACAATGAGCAGTTCTTC. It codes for CASSPGSGGYNEQFF.

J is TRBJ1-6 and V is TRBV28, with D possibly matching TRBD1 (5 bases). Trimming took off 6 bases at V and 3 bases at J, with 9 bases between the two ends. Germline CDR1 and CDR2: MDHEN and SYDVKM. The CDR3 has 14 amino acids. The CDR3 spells CASSRQSYNSPLHF. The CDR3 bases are TGTGCCAGCAGCAGACAGAGCTATAATTCACCCCTCCACTTT.

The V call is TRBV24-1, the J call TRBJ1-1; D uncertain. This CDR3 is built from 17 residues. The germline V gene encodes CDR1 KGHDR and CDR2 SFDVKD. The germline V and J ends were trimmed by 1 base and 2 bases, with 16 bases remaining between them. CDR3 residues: CATSDFSFWTSNTEAFF. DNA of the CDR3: TGTGCCACCAGTGATTTCTCTTTTTGGACGAGTAACACTGAAGCTTTCTTT.

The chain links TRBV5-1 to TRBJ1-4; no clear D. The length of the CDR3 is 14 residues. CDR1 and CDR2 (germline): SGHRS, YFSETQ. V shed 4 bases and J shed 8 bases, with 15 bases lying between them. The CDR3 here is CASSPRYGEEKLFF. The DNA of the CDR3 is TGCGCCAGCAGCCCAAGATATGGGGAAGAAAAACTGTTTTTT.

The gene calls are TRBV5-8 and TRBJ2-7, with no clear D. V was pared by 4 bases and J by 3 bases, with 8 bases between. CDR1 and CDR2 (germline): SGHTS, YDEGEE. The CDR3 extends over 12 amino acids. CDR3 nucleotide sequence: TGTGCCAGCAGCCCAGGTTTCTACGAGCAGTACTTC. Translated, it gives CASSPGFYEQYF.

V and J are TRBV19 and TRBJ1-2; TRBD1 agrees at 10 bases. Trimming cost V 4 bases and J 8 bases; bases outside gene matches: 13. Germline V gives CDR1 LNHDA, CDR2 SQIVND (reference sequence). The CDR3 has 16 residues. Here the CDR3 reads CASSTEGTGVSHGYTF. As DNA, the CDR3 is TGTGCCAGTAGTACCGAGGGGACAGGGGTGTCCCACGGCTACACCTTC.

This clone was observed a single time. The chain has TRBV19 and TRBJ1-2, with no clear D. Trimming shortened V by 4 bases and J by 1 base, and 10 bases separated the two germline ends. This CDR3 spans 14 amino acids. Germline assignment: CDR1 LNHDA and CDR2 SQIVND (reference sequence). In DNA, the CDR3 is TGTGCCAGTAGTACCCAGCCCTTTAACTATGGCTACACCTTC. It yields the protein CASSTQPFNYGYTF.